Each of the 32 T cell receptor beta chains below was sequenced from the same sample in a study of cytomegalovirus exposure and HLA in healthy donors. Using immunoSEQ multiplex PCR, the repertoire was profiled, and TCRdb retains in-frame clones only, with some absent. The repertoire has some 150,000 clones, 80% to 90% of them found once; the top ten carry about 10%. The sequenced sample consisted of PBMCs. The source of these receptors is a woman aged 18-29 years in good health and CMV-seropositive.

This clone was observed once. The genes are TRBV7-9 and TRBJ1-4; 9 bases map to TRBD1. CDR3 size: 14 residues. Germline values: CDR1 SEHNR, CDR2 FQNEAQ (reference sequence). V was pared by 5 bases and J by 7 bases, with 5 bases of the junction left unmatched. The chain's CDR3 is CASSPTGGGEKLFF. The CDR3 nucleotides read TGTGCCAGCAGCCCCACAGGGGGCGGTGAAAAACTGTTTTTT.

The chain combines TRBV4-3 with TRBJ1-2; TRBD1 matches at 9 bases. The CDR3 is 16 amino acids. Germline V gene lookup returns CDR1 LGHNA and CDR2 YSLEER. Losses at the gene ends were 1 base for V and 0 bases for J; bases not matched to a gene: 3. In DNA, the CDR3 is TGCGCCAGCAGCCAAGCGGGACAGGGTCCTAACTATGGCTACACCTTC. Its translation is CASSQAGQGPNYGYTF.

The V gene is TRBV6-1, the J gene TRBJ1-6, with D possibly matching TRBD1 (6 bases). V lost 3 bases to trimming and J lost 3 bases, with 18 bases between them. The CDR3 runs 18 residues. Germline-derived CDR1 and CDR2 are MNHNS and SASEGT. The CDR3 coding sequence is TGTGCCAGCAGTGACCGTCCCGACAGGCGAAACTATAATTCACCCCTCCACTTT. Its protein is CASSDRPDRRNYNSPLHF.

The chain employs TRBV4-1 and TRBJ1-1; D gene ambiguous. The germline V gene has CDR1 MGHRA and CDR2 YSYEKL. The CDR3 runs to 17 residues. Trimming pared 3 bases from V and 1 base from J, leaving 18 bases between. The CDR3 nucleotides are TGCGCCAGCAGCCATGTAATGAGAGGGCGTACGAACACTGAAGCTTTCTTT. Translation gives CASSHVMRGRTNTEAFF.

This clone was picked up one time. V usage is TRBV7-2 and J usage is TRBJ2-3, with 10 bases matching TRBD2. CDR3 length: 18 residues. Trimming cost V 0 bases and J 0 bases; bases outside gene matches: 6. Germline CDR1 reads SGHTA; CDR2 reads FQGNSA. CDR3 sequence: CASSLASGGSSSTDTQYF. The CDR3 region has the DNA TGTGCCAGCAGCTTAGCTAGCGGGGGGAGTTCTAGCACAGATACGCAGTATTTT.

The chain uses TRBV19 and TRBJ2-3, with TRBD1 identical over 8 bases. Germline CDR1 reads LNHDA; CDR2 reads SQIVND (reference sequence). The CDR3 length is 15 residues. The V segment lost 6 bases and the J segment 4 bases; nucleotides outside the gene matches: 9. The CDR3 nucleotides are TGTGCCAGTAGAGTGTTCGACAGGGGTTCAGATACGCAGTATTTT. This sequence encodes CASRVFDRGSDTQYF. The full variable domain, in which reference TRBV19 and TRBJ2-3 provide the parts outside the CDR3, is DGGITQSPKYLFRKEGQNVTLSCEQNLNHDAMYWYRQDPGQGLRLIYYSQIVNDFQKGDIAEGYSVSREKKESFPLTVTSAQKNPTAFYLCASRVFDRGSDTQYFGPGTRLTVL.

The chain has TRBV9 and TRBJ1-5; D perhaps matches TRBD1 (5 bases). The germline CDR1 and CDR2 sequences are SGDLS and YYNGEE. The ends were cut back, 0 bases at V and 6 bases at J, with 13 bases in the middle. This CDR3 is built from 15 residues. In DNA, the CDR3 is TGTGCCAGCAGCGTAGACGGGCAGGGAGGTCAGCCCCAGCATTTT. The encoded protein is CASSVDGQGGQPQHF.

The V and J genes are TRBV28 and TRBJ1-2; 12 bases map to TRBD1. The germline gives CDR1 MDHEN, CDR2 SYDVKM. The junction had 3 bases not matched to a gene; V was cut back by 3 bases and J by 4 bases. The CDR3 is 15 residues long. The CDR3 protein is CASSLGQGAGYGYTF. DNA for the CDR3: TGTGCCAGCAGTTTGGGACAGGGGGCGGGCTATGGCTACACCTTC.

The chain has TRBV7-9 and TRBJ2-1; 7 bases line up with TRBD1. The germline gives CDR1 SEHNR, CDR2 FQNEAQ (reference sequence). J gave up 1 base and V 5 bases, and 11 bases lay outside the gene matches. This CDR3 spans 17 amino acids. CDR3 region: CASSHQPKQGSYNEQFF. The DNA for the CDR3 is TGTGCCAGCAGCCACCAACCTAAACAGGGGTCCTACAATGAGCAGTTCTTC.

DNA of the CDR3: TGTGCTAGTGGTTTGAGGGCAGGGAAAGCGAGGACTGAAGCTTTCTTT. Translated: CASGLRAGKARTEAFF. The V and J genes are TRBV12-5 and TRBJ1-1, with TRBD1 as a possible D gene (5 bases). The CDR3 runs 16 residues. Trimming pared 2 bases from V and 5 bases from J, leaving 18 bases between. Per germline, CDR1 LGHNT and CDR2 FRNRAP.

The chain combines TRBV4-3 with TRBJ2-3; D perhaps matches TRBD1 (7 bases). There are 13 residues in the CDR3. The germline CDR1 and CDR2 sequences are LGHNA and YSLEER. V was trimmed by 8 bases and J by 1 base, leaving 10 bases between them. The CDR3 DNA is TGCGCCAGCTCCAGGGGGGGCACAGATACGCAGTATTTT. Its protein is CASSRGGTDTQYF.

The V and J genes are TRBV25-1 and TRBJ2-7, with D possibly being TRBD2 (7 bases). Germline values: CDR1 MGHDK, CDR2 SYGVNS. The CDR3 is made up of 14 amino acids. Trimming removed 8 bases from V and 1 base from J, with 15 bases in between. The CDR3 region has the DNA TGTGCCAGCTCCCCGCGGGGGCTTTCCTACGAGCAGTACTTC. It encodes CASSPRGLSYEQYF.

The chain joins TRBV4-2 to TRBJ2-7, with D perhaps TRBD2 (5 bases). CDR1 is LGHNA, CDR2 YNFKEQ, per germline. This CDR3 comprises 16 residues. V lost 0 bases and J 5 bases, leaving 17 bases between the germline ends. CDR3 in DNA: TGTGCCAGCAGCCAAGAGATAGGACCCTTCGGGAACGAGCAGTACTTC. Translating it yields CASSQEIGPFGNEQYF.

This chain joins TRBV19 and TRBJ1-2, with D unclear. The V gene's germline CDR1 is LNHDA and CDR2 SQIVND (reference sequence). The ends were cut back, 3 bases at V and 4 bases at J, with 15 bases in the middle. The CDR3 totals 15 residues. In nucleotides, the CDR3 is TGTGCCAGTAGTATTTGGAGCCCGCAAGGCTATGGCTACACCTTC. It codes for CASSIWSPQGYGYTF.

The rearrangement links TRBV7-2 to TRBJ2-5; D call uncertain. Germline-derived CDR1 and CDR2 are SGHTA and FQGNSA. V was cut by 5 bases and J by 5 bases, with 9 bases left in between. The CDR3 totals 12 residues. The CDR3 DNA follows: TGTGCCAGCAGCCCTTCCGTGGAGACCCAGTACTTC. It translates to CASSPSVETQYF.

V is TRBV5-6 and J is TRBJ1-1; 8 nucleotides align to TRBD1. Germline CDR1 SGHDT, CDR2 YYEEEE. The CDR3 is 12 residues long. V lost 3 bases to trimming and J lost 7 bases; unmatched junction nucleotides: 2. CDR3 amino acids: CASSWGQVEAFF. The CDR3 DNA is TGTGCCAGCAGCTGGGGACAGGTTGAAGCTTTCTTT.

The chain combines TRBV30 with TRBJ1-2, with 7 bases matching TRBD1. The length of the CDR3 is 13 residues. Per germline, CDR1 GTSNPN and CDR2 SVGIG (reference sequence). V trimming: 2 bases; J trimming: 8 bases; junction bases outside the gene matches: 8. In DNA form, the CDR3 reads TGTGCCTGGAGTTTATACAGGGGTGACGGCTACACCTTC. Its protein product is CAWSLYRGDGYTF. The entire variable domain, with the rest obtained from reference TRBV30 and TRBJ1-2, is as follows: SQTIHQWPATLVQPVGSPLSLECTVEGTSNPNLYWYRQAAGRGLQLLFYSVGIGQISSEVPQNLSASRPQDRQFILSSKKLLLSDSGFYLCAWSLYRGDGYTFGSGTRLTVV.

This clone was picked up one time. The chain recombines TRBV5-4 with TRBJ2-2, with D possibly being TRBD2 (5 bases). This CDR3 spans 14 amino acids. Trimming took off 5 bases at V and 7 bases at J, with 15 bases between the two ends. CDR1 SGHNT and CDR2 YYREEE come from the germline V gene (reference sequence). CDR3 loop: CASSPYGVNGELFF. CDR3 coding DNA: TGTGCCAGCAGTCCCTACGGGGTGAACGGGGAGCTGTTTTTT.

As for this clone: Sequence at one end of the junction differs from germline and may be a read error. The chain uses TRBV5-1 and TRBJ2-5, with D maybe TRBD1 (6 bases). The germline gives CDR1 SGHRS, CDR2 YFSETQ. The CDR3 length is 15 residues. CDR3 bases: TGCACCAGCAGCCCGCAACCGACAGGTCTAGAGACCCAGTACTTC. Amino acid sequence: CTSSPQPTGLETQYF.

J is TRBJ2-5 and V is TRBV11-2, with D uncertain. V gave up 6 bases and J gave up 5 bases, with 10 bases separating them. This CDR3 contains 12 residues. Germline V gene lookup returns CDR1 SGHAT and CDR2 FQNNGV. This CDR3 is CASSGVHETQYF. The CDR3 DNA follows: TGTGCCAGCAGTGGAGTCCACGAGACCCAGTACTTC.

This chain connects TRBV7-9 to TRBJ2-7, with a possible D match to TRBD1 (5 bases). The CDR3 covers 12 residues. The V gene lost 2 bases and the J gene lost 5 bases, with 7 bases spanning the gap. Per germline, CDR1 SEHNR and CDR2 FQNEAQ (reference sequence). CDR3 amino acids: CASSLKGDEQYF. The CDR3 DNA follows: TGTGCCAGCAGCTTAAAAGGGGACGAGCAGTACTTC.

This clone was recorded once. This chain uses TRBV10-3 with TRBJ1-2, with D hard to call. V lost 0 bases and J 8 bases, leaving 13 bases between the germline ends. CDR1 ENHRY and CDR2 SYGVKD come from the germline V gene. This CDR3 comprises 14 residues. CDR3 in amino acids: CAISESDGPGGYTF. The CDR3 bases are TGTGCCATCAGTGAGTCGGACGGCCCGGGAGGCTACACCTTC.

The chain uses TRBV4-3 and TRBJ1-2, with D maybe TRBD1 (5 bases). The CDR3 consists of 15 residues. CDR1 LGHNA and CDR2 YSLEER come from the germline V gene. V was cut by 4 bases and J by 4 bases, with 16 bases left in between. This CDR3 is CASSPAGGAVYGYTF. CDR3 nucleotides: TGCGCCAGCAGCCCGGCTGGAGGGGCGGTCTATGGCTACACCTTC.

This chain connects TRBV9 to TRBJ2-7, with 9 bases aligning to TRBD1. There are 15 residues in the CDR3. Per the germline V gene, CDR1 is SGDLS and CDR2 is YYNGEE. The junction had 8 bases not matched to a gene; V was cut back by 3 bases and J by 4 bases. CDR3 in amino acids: CASSAGQGRAYEQYF. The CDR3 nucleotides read TGTGCCAGCAGCGCGGGACAGGGAAGGGCATACGAGCAGTACTTC.

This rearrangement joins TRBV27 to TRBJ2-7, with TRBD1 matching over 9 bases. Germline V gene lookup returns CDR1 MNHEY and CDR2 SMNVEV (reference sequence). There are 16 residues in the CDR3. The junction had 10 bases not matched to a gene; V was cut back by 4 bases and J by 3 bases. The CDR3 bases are TGTGCCAGCAGTTGGGGGGTCGGGACAGGGCTCTACGAGCAGTACTTC. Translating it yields CASSWGVGTGLYEQYF.

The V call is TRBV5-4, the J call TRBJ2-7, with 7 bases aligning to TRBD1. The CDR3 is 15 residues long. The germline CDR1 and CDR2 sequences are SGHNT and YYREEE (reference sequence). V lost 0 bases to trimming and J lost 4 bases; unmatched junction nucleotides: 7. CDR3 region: CASSLATGTDYEQYF. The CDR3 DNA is TGTGCCAGCAGCTTGGCCACAGGGACAGATTACGAGCAGTACTTC. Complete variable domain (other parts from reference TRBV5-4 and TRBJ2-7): ETGVTQSPTHLIKTRGQQVTLRCSSQSGHNTVSWYQQALGQGPQFIFQYYREEENGRGNFPPRFSGLQFPNYSSELNVNALELDDSALYLCASSLATGTDYEQYFGPGTRLTVT.

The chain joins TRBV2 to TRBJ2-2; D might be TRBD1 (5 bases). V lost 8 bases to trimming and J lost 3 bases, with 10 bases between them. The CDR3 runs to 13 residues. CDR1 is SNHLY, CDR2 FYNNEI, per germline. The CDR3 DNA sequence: TGTGCCAGCGACGACAGAGACACCGGGGAGCTGTTTTTT. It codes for CASDDRDTGELFF. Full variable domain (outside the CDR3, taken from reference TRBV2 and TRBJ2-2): EPEVTQTPSHQVTQMGQEVILRCVPISNHLYFYWYRQILGQKVEFLVSFYNNEISEKSEIFDDQFSVERPDGSNFTLKIRSTKLEDSAMYFCASDDRDTGELFFGEGSRLTVL.

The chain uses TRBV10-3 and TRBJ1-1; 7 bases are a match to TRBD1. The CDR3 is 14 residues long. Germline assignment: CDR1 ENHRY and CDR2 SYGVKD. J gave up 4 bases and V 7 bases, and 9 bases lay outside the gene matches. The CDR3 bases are TGTGCCATCACTGCGACAGGGTTCGGCACTGAAGCTTTCTTT. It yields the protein CAITATGFGTEAFF.

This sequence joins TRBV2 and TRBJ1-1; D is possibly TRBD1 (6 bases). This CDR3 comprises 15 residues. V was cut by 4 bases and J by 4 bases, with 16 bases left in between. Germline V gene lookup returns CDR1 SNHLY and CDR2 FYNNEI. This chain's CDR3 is CASSGGRQAGTEAFF. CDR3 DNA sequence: TGTGCCAGCAGTGGGGGGCGTCAGGCGGGCACTGAAGCTTTCTTT.

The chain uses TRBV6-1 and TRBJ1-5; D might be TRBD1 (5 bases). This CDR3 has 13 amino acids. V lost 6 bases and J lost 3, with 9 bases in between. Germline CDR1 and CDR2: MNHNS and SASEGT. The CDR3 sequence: CASSSGFNQPQHF. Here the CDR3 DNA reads TGTGCCAGCAGCTCAGGGTTCAATCAGCCCCAGCATTTT.

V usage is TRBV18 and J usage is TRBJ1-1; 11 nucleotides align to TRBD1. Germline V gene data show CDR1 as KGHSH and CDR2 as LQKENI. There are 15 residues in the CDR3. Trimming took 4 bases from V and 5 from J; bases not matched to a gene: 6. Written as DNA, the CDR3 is TGTGCCAGCTCACTCACGGACAGGGGGCGGACTGAAGCTTTCTTT. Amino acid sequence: CASSLTDRGRTEAFF.

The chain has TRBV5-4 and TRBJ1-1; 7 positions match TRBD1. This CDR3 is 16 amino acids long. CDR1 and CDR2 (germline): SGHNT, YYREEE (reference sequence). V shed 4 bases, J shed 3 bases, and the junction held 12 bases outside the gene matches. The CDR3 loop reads CASSGGRGGGDTEAFF. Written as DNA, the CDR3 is TGTGCCAGCAGCGGGGGCCGAGGAGGGGGCGACACTGAAGCTTTCTTT. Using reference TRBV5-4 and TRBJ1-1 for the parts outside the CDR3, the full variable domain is ETGVTQSPTHLIKTRGQQVTLRCSSQSGHNTVSWYQQALGQGPQFIFQYYREEENGRGNFPPRFSGLQFPNYSSELNVNALELDDSALYLCASSGGRGGGDTEAFFGQGTRLTVV.